The entry below gives a single TCR beta chain sequence along with its context. This sample is drawn from a study of CD8+ T cells in alopecia areata. Overall study context: Scoring of treated patients' severity used the percentage of affected scalp area.

The treatment: oral pan-JAK inhibitor, 5-10 mg twice daily. Extracted RNA was reverse transcribed, and the resulting cDNA served as sequencing template. Using immunoSEQ multiplex PCR, the repertoire was profiled, and TCRdb retains in-frame clones only, with some absent. This table holds fewer than 200,000 clones, 50% to 75% found once. Trimming shortened V by 10 bases and J by 9 bases, and 22 bases separated the two germline ends. Germline CDR1 ENHRY, CDR2 SYGVKD. This CDR3 contains 14 residues. The input for sequencing was CD4+ T cells sorted from blood, taken at approximately week 60, from a patient treated with tofacitinib. The TCR originated in a human donor with alopecia areata. The chain recombines TRBV10-3 with TRBJ1-5; tentative D call: TRBD1 (5 bases). This CDR3 is CATEEGDGGWPQHF. In DNA form, the CDR3 reads TGTGCCACCGAGGAGGGAGATGGGGGTTGGCCCCAGCATTTT.